Listed below are T cell receptor beta chains from one sample, sequenced in a study of T-cell memory formation after mild COVID-19. TCRdb re-derived calls from the 5' RACE reads in MiXCR, one entry per CDR3 protein. The table lists over 130,000 distinct CDR3 sequences, 14% of them singletons. The sequencing input was PBMCs or a T cell subset sorted from them (not recorded which). The receptors originated from an adult woman who had mild COVID-19 (a few samples of this study predate the infection). Cell type and time point are not known. Each CDR3 is given with its conserved first and last residue. The order of the fields is V gene, D gene, clone size, J gene, CDR3 protein, CDR3 DNA. The D gene is left open where the match is weak. Part of the rows lack a size; the others show once, few, many or a class for expanded clones.

V gene: TRBV12-3/TRBV12-4
D gene: NA
clone size: many
J gene: TRBJ1-1
CDR3 protein: CASSYSGGTEAFF
CDR3 DNA: TGTGCCAGCAGTTATTCGGGGGGCACTGAAGCTTTCTTT

V gene: TRBV7-9
D gene: TRBD2
clone size: NA
J gene: TRBJ2-1
CDR3 protein: CASSLFAGDLGGEQFF
CDR3 DNA: TGTGCCAGCAGCTTATTTGCGGGAGATCTGGGCGGCGAGCAGTTCTTC

V gene: TRBV2
D gene: NA
clone size: once
J gene: TRBJ1-2
CDR3 protein: CASSEFLVPYGYTF
CDR3 DNA: TGTGCCAGCAGTGAATTCTTAGTTCCCTATGGCTACACCTTC

V gene: TRBV20-1
D gene: TRBD1
clone size: NA
J gene: TRBJ1-2
CDR3 protein: CSAIPLQGGMDGYTF
CDR3 DNA: TGCAGTGCTATTCCTCTACAGGGGGGAATGGATGGCTACACCTTC

V gene: TRBV24-1
D gene: TRBD2
clone size: NA
J gene: TRBJ2-1
CDR3 protein: CATSPSGLAGVSYNEQFF
CDR3 DNA: TGTGCCACCAGTCCCTCGGGACTAGCGGGAGTATCCTACAATGAGCAGTTCTTC

V gene: TRBV7-9
D gene: NA
clone size: NA
J gene: TRBJ2-1
CDR3 protein: CASSSWDSQTFF
CDR3 DNA: TGTGCCAGCAGCTCCTGGGACTCTCAGACGTTCTTC

V gene: TRBV20-1
D gene: NA
clone size: NA
J gene: TRBJ2-7
CDR3 protein: CSARDFGHSRDYEQYF
CDR3 DNA: TGCAGTGCTAGAGATTTTGGGCACTCGAGGGACTACGAGCAGTACTTC

V gene: TRBV29-1
D gene: NA
clone size: few
J gene: TRBJ2-1
CDR3 protein: CSVEDRGRAHYNEQFF
CDR3 DNA: TGCAGCGTTGAAGATCGGGGCAGGGCCCACTACAATGAGCAGTTCTTC

V gene: TRBV7-9
D gene: NA
clone size: few
J gene: TRBJ2-3
CDR3 protein: CASSPSSTTFTDTQYF
CDR3 DNA: TGTGCCAGCAGCCCATCAAGTACCACCTTTACAGATACGCAGTATTTT

V gene: TRBV7-8
D gene: NA
clone size: NA
J gene: TRBJ2-7
CDR3 protein: CASSFPGTEEVYEQYF
CDR3 DNA: TGTGCCAGCAGCTTTCCCGGGACGGAGGAGGTTTACGAGCAGTACTTC

V gene: TRBV7-2
D gene: TRBD2
clone size: NA
J gene: TRBJ2-3
CDR3 protein: CASSLLPSASGARSTDTQYF
CDR3 DNA: TGTGCCAGCAGCTTACTCCCATCGGCTAGCGGGGCTCGTAGCACAGATACGCAGTATTTT

V gene: TRBV9
D gene: NA
clone size: NA
J gene: TRBJ2-3
CDR3 protein: CASSVELVGTDTQYF
CDR3 DNA: TGTGCCAGCAGCGTAGAGTTAGTAGGCACAGATACGCAGTATTTT

V gene: TRBV5-1
D gene: NA
clone size: NA
J gene: TRBJ2-1
CDR3 protein: CASSLGTDEQFF
CDR3 DNA: TGCGCCAGCAGCTTGGGCACCGATGAGCAGTTCTTC

V gene: TRBV6-2/TRBV6-3
D gene: NA
clone size: NA
J gene: TRBJ2-5
CDR3 protein: CASSYWEVPQETQYF
CDR3 DNA: TGTGCCAGCAGTTACTGGGAGGTGCCCCAAGAGACCCAGTACTTC

V gene: TRBV7-6
D gene: TRBD1
clone size: NA
J gene: TRBJ1-3
CDR3 protein: CASSLTPWDRGNSGNTIYF
CDR3 DNA: TGTGCCAGCAGCTTAACCCCTTGGGACAGGGGGAATAGTGGAAACACCATATATTTT

V gene: TRBV7-9
D gene: NA
clone size: few
J gene: TRBJ2-5
CDR3 protein: CASSPVFWGGEETQYF
CDR3 DNA: TGTGCCAGCAGCCCGGTTTTTTGGGGGGGCGAAGAGACCCAGTACTTC

V gene: TRBV27
D gene: NA
clone size: many
J gene: TRBJ2-1
CDR3 protein: CASSPLLRGNEQFF
CDR3 DNA: TGTGCCAGCAGTCCCCTCCTTAGGGGCAATGAGCAGTTCTTC

V gene: TRBV6-5
D gene: TRBD1
clone size: NA
J gene: TRBJ2-7
CDR3 protein: CAPDNDRVQYEQYF
CDR3 DNA: TGTGCCCCCGACAACGACAGGGTCCAGTACGAGCAGTACTTC

V gene: TRBV29-1
D gene: NA
clone size: NA
J gene: TRBJ2-7
CDR3 protein: CSVEEVESYEQYF
CDR3 DNA: TGCAGCGTTGAAGAGGTAGAGTCCTACGAGCAGTACTTC

V gene: TRBV24-1
D gene: TRBD1
clone size: NA
J gene: TRBJ2-2
CDR3 protein: CATSERQGWTGELFF
CDR3 DNA: TGTGCCACCAGTGAACGACAGGGTTGGACCGGGGAGCTGTTTTTT

V gene: TRBV19
D gene: NA
clone size: few
J gene: TRBJ2-7
CDR3 protein: CASSLVGGYEQYF
CDR3 DNA: TGTGCCAGTAGTCTGGTCGGGGGATACGAGCAGTACTTC

V gene: TRBV5-1
D gene: TRBD1
clone size: few
J gene: TRBJ1-1
CDR3 protein: CASSLGLGTGGRTEAFF
CDR3 DNA: TGCGCCAGCAGCTTGGGATTGGGGACAGGGGGTAGGACTGAAGCTTTCTTT

V gene: TRBV29-1
D gene: NA
clone size: NA
J gene: TRBJ1-1
CDR3 protein: CSAVRQSMNTEAFF
CDR3 DNA: TGCAGCGCCGTACGACAGAGTATGAACACTGAAGCTTTCTTT

V gene: TRBV6-1
D gene: NA
clone size: NA
J gene: TRBJ1-2
CDR3 protein: CASRFDPEGAEYSYGYTF
CDR3 DNA: TGTGCCAGCAGATTCGACCCGGAAGGGGCTGAGTATAGCTATGGCTACACCTTC

V gene: TRBV7-9
D gene: NA
clone size: few
J gene: TRBJ1-2
CDR3 protein: CASSSLLGREDGYTF
CDR3 DNA: TGTGCCAGCAGCTCGCTGTTAGGGAGGGAAGATGGCTACACCTTC

V gene: TRBV27
D gene: NA
clone size: few
J gene: TRBJ1-4
CDR3 protein: CASSSLGEKLFF
CDR3 DNA: TGTGCCAGCAGTTCATTAGGAGAAAAACTGTTTTTT

V gene: TRBV7-6
D gene: NA
clone size: few
J gene: TRBJ1-1
CDR3 protein: CASSLAGWESATEAFF
CDR3 DNA: TGTGCCAGCAGCTTGGCGGGTTGGGAGTCAGCCACTGAAGCTTTCTTT

V gene: TRBV4-1
D gene: TRBD1
clone size: NA
J gene: TRBJ1-1
CDR3 protein: CASSQPTGEDEAFF
CDR3 DNA: TGCGCCAGCAGCCAACCGACAGGGGAGGATGAAGCTTTCTTT

V gene: TRBV6-2/TRBV6-3
D gene: TRBD2
clone size: NA
J gene: TRBJ2-1
CDR3 protein: CASIGTSGRFRGEQFF
CDR3 DNA: TGTGCCAGCATCGGGACTAGCGGGAGGTTTAGGGGTGAGCAGTTCTTC

V gene: TRBV6-2/TRBV6-3
D gene: NA
clone size: few
J gene: TRBJ2-2
CDR3 protein: CASSPESTTGELFF
CDR3 DNA: TGTGCCAGCAGCCCCGAAAGCACAACCGGGGAGCTGTTTTTT

V gene: TRBV27
D gene: NA
clone size: NA
J gene: TRBJ1-4
CDR3 protein: CASSWKTGVEEKLFF
CDR3 DNA: TGTGCCAGCAGCTGGAAGACGGGGGTAGAGGAAAAACTGTTTTTT

V gene: TRBV2
D gene: TRBD2
clone size: NA
J gene: TRBJ2-5
CDR3 protein: CASSGGTSGKETQYF
CDR3 DNA: TGTGCCAGCAGTGGGGGGACTAGCGGAAAAGAGACCCAGTACTTC

V gene: TRBV25-1
D gene: NA
clone size: NA
J gene: TRBJ2-7
CDR3 protein: CASSGSVAGKGSYEQYF
CDR3 DNA: TGTGCCAGCAGTGGTAGTGTGGCAGGGAAGGGATCCTACGAGCAGTACTTC

V gene: TRBV6-1
D gene: NA
clone size: few
J gene: TRBJ1-5
CDR3 protein: CASSEDGISNQPQHF
CDR3 DNA: TGTGCCAGCAGTGAAGACGGAATCAGCAATCAGCCCCAGCATTTT

V gene: TRBV19
D gene: TRBD1
clone size: few
J gene: TRBJ2-7
CDR3 protein: CASSAYRGLNIEQYF
CDR3 DNA: TGTGCCAGTAGTGCGTACAGGGGGCTAAACATCGAGCAGTACTTC

V gene: TRBV12-3/TRBV12-4
D gene: NA
clone size: many
J gene: TRBJ1-1
CDR3 protein: CASSLGLGVEAFF
CDR3 DNA: TGTGCCAGCAGTTTAGGTCTGGGGGTTGAAGCTTTCTTT

V gene: TRBV4-1
D gene: NA
clone size: NA
J gene: TRBJ1-2
CDR3 protein: CASSQDPLLNYGYTF
CDR3 DNA: TGCGCCAGCAGCCAAGATCCTCTCCTTAACTATGGCTACACCTTC

V gene: TRBV7-9
D gene: NA
clone size: many
J gene: TRBJ2-7
CDR3 protein: CASSPEAPRYEQYF
CDR3 DNA: TGTGCCAGCAGCCCTGAGGCCCCTCGGTACGAGCAGTACTTC

V gene: TRBV6-1
D gene: NA
clone size: NA
J gene: TRBJ1-5
CDR3 protein: CASSEFAGVGNQPQHF
CDR3 DNA: TGTGCCAGCAGTGAATTTGCAGGGGTTGGCAATCAGCCCCAGCATTTT

V gene: TRBV24-1
D gene: TRBD2
clone size: NA
J gene: TRBJ2-7
CDR3 protein: CATSGTSGSPEQYF
CDR3 DNA: TGTGCCACCAGCGGGACTAGCGGAAGCCCAGAGCAGTACTTC

V gene: TRBV4-2
D gene: NA
clone size: NA
J gene: TRBJ1-2
CDR3 protein: CASSQEENYGYTF
CDR3 DNA: TGTGCCAGCAGCCAAGAGGAGAACTATGGCTACACCTTC

V gene: TRBV7-8
D gene: TRBD1
clone size: NA
J gene: TRBJ1-2
CDR3 protein: CASSPRQGPIHGYTF
CDR3 DNA: TGTGCCAGCAGCCCTAGACAGGGACCTATCCATGGCTACACCTTC

V gene: TRBV4-3
D gene: NA
clone size: many
J gene: TRBJ2-1
CDR3 protein: CASSQDGDSDNEQFF
CDR3 DNA: TGCGCCAGCAGCCAAGATGGGGACTCCGACAATGAGCAGTTCTTC